These T cell receptor beta chains were read from a single sample in a study of T cell changes during pregnancy in multiple sclerosis. Clones were read by immunoSEQ multiplex PCR, and TCRdb kept only the in-frame ones, dropping some. This sample has about 55,000 clones; around 89% occur once, and the top ten carry 0.45% to 0.65%. The sample consisted of CD4+ T cells from peripheral blood mononuclear cells, taken in the first trimester of pregnancy. Source of these receptors: a female donor with multiple sclerosis, enrolled in a pregnancy study. Both conserved end residues are part of each CDR3. Fields, in order: D gene, J gene, clone size, V gene, CDR3 DNA, CDR3 protein. The D gene is left open where the match is weak. Rows give clone size only sometimes, using once, few, many, or a class for an expanded clone.

. TRBJ2-3 once TRBV7-2 TGTGCCAGCAGCTTATGGGGGGGCCGTAGTAGCACAGATACGCAGTATTTT CASSLWGGRSSTDTQYF
TRBD2 TRBJ2-5 . TRBV11-2 TGTGCCAGCAGCTTAGGGACTAGCGGGGGGGAGGAGACCCAGTACTTC CASSLGTSGGEETQYF
TRBD1 TRBJ1-1 . TRBV7-9 TGTGCCAGCAGCTTAGGGGCAGACAGGGGAGCTTTCTTT CASSLGADRGAFF
TRBD1 TRBJ2-5 . TRBV5-1 TGCGCCAGCAGCTTGGGTCAGGGGGCTTTCCAAGAGACCCAGTACTTC CASSLGQGAFQETQYF
. TRBJ1-6 . TRBV7-3 TGTGCCAGCAGCTTACAGGGAGGAGGTAATTCACCCCTCCACTTT CASSLQGGGNSPLHF
TRBD2 TRBJ2-2 . TRBV30 TGTGCCTGGAGTCCCTACGGGAGGCCTTTCACCGGGGAGCTGTTTTTT CAWSPYGRPFTGELFF
. TRBJ2-2 . TRBV6-1 TGTGCCAGCAGTGAAGTTAGGGGGGGATTCGGGGAGCTGTTTTTT CASSEVRGGFGELFF
. TRBJ1-5 . TRBV28 TGTGCCAGCGGCCCGAAAGAATCAGGCAATCAGCCCCAGCATTTT CASGPKESGNQPQHF
. TRBJ2-3 . TRBV18 TGTGCCAGCTCACCTACCGGGGGTCTAGGCAGAGATACGCAGTATTTT CASSPTGGLGRDTQYF
TRBD1 TRBJ1-2 . TRBV30 TGTGCCTGGAGCTTACTAACAGGACAGGCAGGAAATGGCTACACCTTC CAWSLLTGQAGNGYTF
. TRBJ2-3 . TRBV19 TGTGCCAGTAGTATTCGGGCAGGGTCTACAGATACGCAGTATTTT CASSIRAGSTDTQYF
. TRBJ2-7 . TRBV6-1 TGTGCCAGCAGTGAAGCTGGGTTCGGGGCGGGATCCTCCTACGAGCAGTACTTC CASSEAGFGAGSSYEQYF
. TRBJ2-1 . TRBV21-1 TGTGCCAGCAGTCTCCAGGGGTTTAATAATGAGCAGTTCTTC CASSLQGFNNEQFF
. TRBJ1-1 once TRBV11-2 TGTGCCAGCAGCTTACGGGGGATCGGTACCACTGAAGCTTTCTTT CASSLRGIGTTEAFF
. TRBJ1-6 . TRBV5-1 TGCGCCAGCAGCATCACAGGGATCTCCTATAATTCACCCCTCCACTTT CASSITGISYNSPLHF
. TRBJ2-4 . TRBV2 TGTGCCAGCAGGTCTAACCCCGCTGGAAACATTCAGTACTTC CASRSNPAGNIQYF